Following are 27 T cell receptor beta chains from one sample sequenced in a study of response to subunit inactivated influenza vaccine. TCRdb ran MiXCR on the RT-PCR reads and lists one entry per CDR3 protein. The sample includes 560,000 or so distinct CDR3 sequences, approximately 7.6% of them seen just once. Sequenced material: PBMCs from blood, taken less than 30 months after vaccination. The receptors shown here come from a man aged 50-75 years who received an inactivated influenza vaccine.

This clonotype was seen more than once but under ten times. CDR3 protein: CASSLETGPFSYEQYF. The CDR3 DNA reads TGTGCCAGCAGCTTAGAGACAGGACCATTCTCCTACGAGCAGTACTTC. This chain connects TRBV11-2 to TRBJ2-7, with a tentative D call TRBD1 (6 bases). The germline CDR1 and CDR2 sequences are SGHAT and FQNNGV. The CDR3 is 16 residues long. V was shortened by 0 bases and J by 0 bases, with 12 bases between the two germline ends.

This clonotype appeared many times. This chain joins TRBV3-1 and TRBJ2-3; TRBD2 might be the D (5 bases). Germline assignment: CDR1 LGHDT and CDR2 YNNKEL (reference sequence). The CDR3 has 16 amino acids. The V gene lost 1 base and the J gene lost 1 base, with 12 bases spanning the gap. The CDR3 coding sequence is TGTGCCAGCAGCCAAGTGGTTAAGGGAGGCACAGATACGCAGTATTTT. The encoded protein is CASSQVVKGGTDTQYF.

This clonotype appeared a few times. This chain connects TRBV28 to TRBJ1-6; 9 bases match TRBD1. The CDR3 extends over 15 amino acids. Germline assignment: CDR1 MDHEN and CDR2 SYDVKM. J gave up 7 bases and V 6 bases, and 7 bases lay outside the gene matches. The CDR3: CASRIPGQGNSPLHF. In DNA, the CDR3 is TGTGCCAGCAGGATACCGGGACAGGGAAATTCACCCCTCCACTTT.

The chain joins TRBV5-1 to TRBJ2-7, with 9 bases lining up with TRBD1. Germline V lookup: CDR1 SGHRS, CDR2 YFSETQ. The junction had 5 bases not matched to a gene; V was cut back by 4 bases and J by 0 bases. The CDR3 has 15 residues. CDR3 amino acids: CASSGGQGSSYEQYF. The CDR3 coding sequence is TGCGCCAGCAGCGGGGGACAGGGTTCCTCCTACGAGCAGTACTTC.

Points on this clonotype: This may stem from a read error, because a much larger clone lies one nucleotide away. The chain employs TRBV12-2 and TRBJ1-6; the table calls TRBD1, which could not be checked here. TRBV12-2 corresponds to a pseudogene. The CDR3 loop spans 15 amino acids. In DNA form, the CDR3 reads TGTGCAAGTCGCTTACACCGGGACGTCGATTCACCCCGCCACTTT. This codes for CASRLHRDVDSPRHF.

The table lists this clonotype with a few counts. The chain carries TRBV20-1 and TRBJ2-7; TRBD1 aligns across 9 bases. V shed 1 base, J shed 1 base, and the junction held 14 bases outside the gene matches. The germline gives CDR1 DFQATT, CDR2 SNEGSKA (reference sequence). CDR3 length: 18 residues. The CDR3 DNA follows: TGCAGTGCTAGAGGGTTGGAGGACAGGGGAATAAATTCCTACGAGCAGTACTTC. Protein sequence: CSARGLEDRGINSYEQYF.

This clonotype occurred many times. V is TRBV29-1 and J is TRBJ2-3; 7 positions match TRBD1. Germline CDR1 and CDR2: SQVTM and ANQGSEA. Trimming took 1 base from V and 2 from J; bases not matched to a gene: 6. The CDR3 length is 15 residues. The CDR3 is CSVEVGQSFTDTQYF. CDR3 in DNA: TGCAGCGTTGAAGTGGGACAGAGCTTCACAGATACGCAGTATTTT.

This clonotype was observed many times. J is TRBJ2-1 and V is TRBV12-3 or TRBV12-4; no reliable D call. V dropped 5 bases and J dropped 0 bases, with 17 bases sitting between them. This CDR3 is 17 amino acids long. The CDR3 loop reads CASSPRAGRTSYNEQFF. The CDR3 DNA follows: TGTGCCAGCAGTCCCCGGGCAGGCCGAACCTCCTACAATGAGCAGTTCTTC.

V usage is TRBV6-1 and J usage is TRBJ2-1; 7 bases align to TRBD1. Germline CDR1 MNHNS, CDR2 SASEGT. This CDR3 spans 16 amino acids. V lost 4 bases and J lost 0; bases outside the gene matches: 6. CDR3 protein: CASSGPWDSSYNEQFF. The CDR3 DNA reads TGTGCCAGCAGTGGCCCTTGGGACAGCTCCTACAATGAGCAGTTCTTC.

The chain has TRBV29-1 and TRBJ2-1; D is unclear. CDR1 is SQVTM and CDR2 is ANQGSEA in the germline V gene. V was pared by 0 bases and J by 0 bases, with 12 bases between. This CDR3 spans 16 amino acids. DNA for the CDR3: TGCAGCGTTGAAGAGGTGTCGGTAAGCTCCTACAATGAGCAGTTCTTC. It translates to CSVEEVSVSSYNEQFF.

This clonotype was recorded a few times. The J gene is TRBJ2-5, the V gene TRBV5-5; TRBD1 matches at 9 bases. Germline-derived CDR1 and CDR2 are SGHKS and YYEKEE (reference sequence). This CDR3 has 17 residues. J was trimmed by 5 bases and V by 3 bases; bases with no gene match: 14. This chain's CDR3 is CASSSSGTGTLAETQYF. The CDR3 coding sequence is TGTGCCAGCAGCTCATCCGGGACAGGGACATTGGCGGAGACCCAGTACTTC.

This clonotype was picked up many times. V and J are TRBV18 and TRBJ2-5; D not certain. Germline CDR1 and CDR2: KGHSH and LQKENI. The CDR3 is made up of 16 amino acids. Trimming shortened V by 0 bases and J by 1 base, and 12 bases separated the two germline ends. CDR3 DNA: TGTGCCAGCTCACCACCGTTGCAGATAGTCCAAGAGACCCAGTACTTC. Its protein is CASSPPLQIVQETQYF.

This chain links TRBV4-3 with TRBJ2-2, with D maybe TRBD2 (6 bases). CDR3 length equals 16 residues. V lost 2 bases and J 4 bases, leaving 14 bases between the germline ends. CDR1 and CDR2 (germline): LGHNA, YSLEER. This CDR3 is CASSQRPAGGTGELFF. CDR3 nucleotides: TGCGCCAGCAGCCAACGCCCAGCGGGCGGCACCGGGGAGCTGTTTTTT.

This rearrangement joins TRBV5-1 to TRBJ1-2; D is unclear. Germline V lookup: CDR1 SGHRS, CDR2 YFSETQ. CDR3 size: 13 residues. Trimming pared 0 bases from V and 6 bases from J, leaving 9 bases between. The CDR3 DNA is TGCGCCAGCAGCTTGGCCTTTCTAGATGGCTACACCTTC. Amino acid sequence: CASSLAFLDGYTF.

This clonotype came up a few times. A much larger clone differs by one base, so this may be a read error. This rearrangement joins TRBV6-1 to TRBJ2-3; D uncertain. V was cut by 7 bases and J by 0 bases, with 5 bases left in between. The germline gives CDR1 MNHNS, CDR2 SASEGT. The CDR3 spans 12 residues. CDR3 sequence reads: CASTESTDTQYF. The CDR3 region has the DNA TGTGCCAGCACAGAGAGCACAGATACGCAGTATTTT.

The J gene is TRBJ2-3, the V gene TRBV3-1; no clear D. The V end was cut by 1 base, the J end by 7 bases, with 6 bases between. From germline, CDR1 is LGHDT and CDR2 YNNKEL (reference sequence). CDR3 length: 12 amino acids. The CDR3 protein is CASSQVLHTQYF. The CDR3 DNA follows: TGTGCCAGCAGCCAAGTTCTCCATACGCAGTATTTT.

This clonotype was detected a few times. The chain links TRBV6-5 to TRBJ2-7; weak D call: TRBD2 (5 bases). The V end lost 2 bases, the J end lost 4 bases, and 12 bases lay between the germline ends. Germline loops: CDR1 MNHEY, CDR2 SVGAGI. The CDR3 totals 14 residues. The CDR3 here is CASSYDGIGYEQYF. CDR3 DNA sequence: TGTGCCAGCAGTTACGACGGGATTGGATACGAGCAGTACTTC.

This clonotype has a count of ten or more. The V gene is TRBV7-2, the J gene TRBJ2-5; a possible D gene is TRBD2 (6 bases). The CDR3 has 13 amino acids. With 5 bases removed from V and 4 bases from J, the gap between germline ends came to 11 bases. From germline, CDR1 is SGHTA and CDR2 FQGNSA. The CDR3 reads CASSPRGLETQYF. DNA for the CDR3: TGTGCCAGCAGCCCCCGGGGGTTAGAGACCCAGTACTTC.

This clonotype showed up just a few times. V and J are TRBV29-1 and TRBJ2-3; no clear D. V dropped 3 bases and J dropped 5 bases, with 15 bases sitting between them. The CDR3 is made up of 14 amino acids. From germline, CDR1 is SQVTM and CDR2 ANQGSEA. The CDR3 region is CSVDTGPHGDTQYF. For the CDR3, the DNA is TGCAGCGTTGATACCGGGCCCCACGGAGATACGCAGTATTTT.

V and J are TRBV5-1 and TRBJ2-7; a possible D gene is TRBD2 (6 bases). The CDR3 loop spans 13 amino acids. V gave up 5 bases and J gave up 5 bases, with 14 bases separating them. Germline V lookup: CDR1 SGHRS, CDR2 YFSETQ. The CDR3 coding sequence is TGCGCCAGCAGGACTAGAAATTCCCACGAGCAGTACTTC. Translation gives CASRTRNSHEQYF.

CDR3 bases: TGTGCCACCAGCAGAGATGTCCAACAAGAGACCCAGTACTTC. Translated: CATSRDVQQETQYF. V and J are TRBV15 and TRBJ2-5; D unclear. V dropped 0 bases and J dropped 2 bases, with 7 bases sitting between them. The CDR3 is 14 amino acids. CDR1 LNHNV and CDR2 YYDKDF come from the germline V gene (reference sequence).

V is TRBV28 and J is TRBJ2-1; D call uncertain. This CDR3 is 15 amino acids long. Germline V gives CDR1 MDHEN, CDR2 SYDVKM. Deletions cut 2 bases from V and 4 bases from J, with 12 bases between. The CDR3 protein is CASSLESLEYNEQFF. The CDR3 DNA follows: TGTGCCAGCAGTTTAGAATCTTTGGAATACAATGAGCAGTTCTTC.

This clonotype was seen ten or more times. The genes are TRBV7-2 and TRBJ2-3; no definite D call. The CDR3 has 13 residues. The germline V and J ends were trimmed by 5 bases and 0 bases, with 6 bases remaining between them. Per the germline V gene, CDR1 is SGHTA and CDR2 is FQGNSA. This chain's CDR3 is CASSPQSTDTQYF. In DNA form, the CDR3 reads TGTGCCAGCAGCCCCCAAAGCACAGATACGCAGTATTTT. Full variable domain (remainder filled in from reference TRBV7-2 and TRBJ2-3): GAGVSQSPSNKVTEKGKDVELRCDPISGHTALYWYRQSLGQGLEFLIYFQGNSAPDKSGLPSDRFSAERTGGSVSTLTIQRTQQEDSAVYLCASSPQSTDTQYFGPGTRLTVL.

The rearrangement links TRBV6-6 to TRBJ2-7, with 7 bases matching TRBD2. The CDR3 spans 13 residues. V trimming: 7 bases; J trimming: 3 bases; junction bases outside the gene matches: 6. Germline CDR1 and CDR2: MNHNY and SVGAGI (reference sequence). The CDR3 nucleotides read TGTGCCAGCATGGGGGACTACTTCTACGAGCAGTACTTC. Protein: CASMGDYFYEQYF.

This clonotype was found many times. The CDR3 coding sequence is TGTGCCAGCAGTCAGAACTCCTACGAGCAGTACTTC. This gives the protein CASSQNSYEQYF. V usage is TRBV28 and J usage is TRBJ2-7, with D uncertain. The CDR3 spans 12 residues. Germline values: CDR1 MDHEN, CDR2 SYDVKM. With 5 bases removed from V and 0 bases from J, the gap between germline ends came to 5 bases.

In its sample, this clonotype was seen many times. The V and J genes are TRBV6-2 or TRBV6-3 and TRBJ2-7; D not certain. V lost 4 bases and J 6 bases, leaving 10 bases between the germline ends. From germline, CDR1 is MNHEY and CDR2 SVGEGT. This CDR3 comprises 12 residues. CDR3 loop: CASSFGRLEQYF. In DNA, the CDR3 is TGTGCCAGCAGTTTTGGAAGACTCGAGCAGTACTTC.

This clonotype was observed at least ten times. DNA for the CDR3: TGCAGTGCTAGAGTAGGAGGGGGCTCTGGCTACACCTTC. Its translation: CSARVGGGSGYTF. The chain links TRBV20-1 to TRBJ1-2, with 7 bases matching TRBD1. Per the germline V gene, CDR1 is DFQATT and CDR2 is SNEGSKA (reference sequence). V lost 1 base, J lost 7 bases, and 6 bases stayed unmatched. The CDR3 has 13 residues.